Below, 23 T cell receptor beta chains from the same sample are listed, as sequenced in a study of T cell clonotyping in hematopoietic cell transplantation. The table came from immunoSEQ multiplex PCR; TCRdb's copy has only in-frame clones and leaves some out. The sample holds a few thousand clones, over 75% seen once. Source: PBMCs, taken 100 days after allogeneic stem cell transplant. Source of these receptors: a male patient between 50 and 60 years old who had an allogeneic stem cell transplant from a related donor, so the T cells may come from the graft donor. Some clones in this sample may be carry-over from other donors' samples.

The genes are TRBV30 and TRBJ2-7; unclear D gene. The length of the CDR3 is 13 residues. The V and J ends lost 1 base and 6 bases respectively, with 13 bases between them. The germline gives CDR1 GTSNPN, CDR2 SVGIG (reference sequence). CDR3 bases: TGTGCCTGGAGTGACAGCATCGCTCCCGAGCAGTACTTC. Its translation is CAWSDSIAPEQYF.

V gene TRBV19 combines with J gene TRBJ2-3; 11 bases align to TRBD2. J gave up 5 bases and V 7 bases, and 8 bases lay outside the gene matches. CDR1 is LNHDA, CDR2 SQIVND, per germline (reference sequence). The CDR3 is made up of 15 amino acids. CDR3 protein: CASTPLAGGEDTQYF. CDR3 nucleotides: TGTGCCAGTACCCCGCTAGCGGGAGGTGAAGATACGCAGTATTTT. The full variable domain, in which reference TRBV19 and TRBJ2-3 provide the parts outside the CDR3, is DGGITQSPKYLFRKEGQNVTLSCEQNLNHDAMYWYRQDPGQGLRLIYYSQIVNDFQKGDIAEGYSVSREKKESFPLTVTSAQKNPTAFYLCASTPLAGGEDTQYFGPGTRLTVL.

The chain combines TRBV6-5 with TRBJ1-2, with 10 nucleotides matching TRBD1. In germline, CDR1 is MNHEY, CDR2 SVGAGI. This CDR3 region has 15 residues. V was pared by 7 bases and J by 4 bases, with 9 bases of the junction left unmatched. CDR3 bases: TGTGCCAGCAAATCCCGGGACAGGGGACCCTATGGCTACACCTTC. Its protein product is CASKSRDRGPYGYTF.

V and J are TRBV27 and TRBJ1-2, with D possibly matching TRBD1 (5 bases). The CDR3 extends over 13 amino acids. Trimming removed 3 bases from V and 4 bases from J, with 9 bases in between. Germline-derived CDR1 and CDR2 are MNHEY and SMNVEV (reference sequence). The CDR3 loop reads CASSLGQSYGYTF. The CDR3 DNA reads TGTGCCAGCAGTTTGGGGCAGAGCTATGGCTACACCTTC.

The chain joins TRBV28 to TRBJ1-2, with TRBD1 matching over 8 bases. V shed 5 bases, J shed 8 bases, and the junction held 10 bases outside the gene matches. The CDR3 length is 14 residues. The germline gives CDR1 MDHEN, CDR2 SYDVKM. Here the CDR3 DNA reads TGTGCCAGCAGTCCGAACGGACAGGGTAGGGGCTACACCTTC. Protein: CASSPNGQGRGYTF.

This chain connects TRBV9 to TRBJ1-2, with 7 nucleotides matching TRBD1. With 4 bases clipped from V and 6 bases from J, the junction kept 9 bases outside the gene matches. The CDR3 covers 14 residues. The V gene's germline CDR1 is SGDLS and CDR2 YYNGEE. CDR3 sequence reads: CASSPLGDSHGYTF. The CDR3, as DNA: TGTGCCAGCAGCCCACTCGGGGACAGCCATGGCTACACCTTC.

Concerning this clone itself: An end of the junction does not agree with germline; a read error may underlie this. The genes are TRBV7-9 and TRBJ2-5, with a weak D call TRBD1 (6 bases). Germline values: CDR1 SEHNR, CDR2 FQNEAQ (reference sequence). This CDR3 contains 14 residues. CDR3 DNA sequence: TGTGCCAGCAGCTTCGACAGGTTGCAAGAGTCCCAGTACTTC. Its translation is CASSFDRLQESQYF.

The gene calls are TRBV7-9 and TRBJ2-3, with D possibly being TRBD1 (6 bases). Trimming pared 5 bases from V and 2 bases from J, leaving 14 bases between. From germline, CDR1 is SEHNR and CDR2 FQNEAQ (reference sequence). This CDR3 region has 15 residues. Written as DNA, the CDR3 is TGTGCCAGCAGCCCCTACCGGGACATCACAGATACGCAGTATTTT. As protein: CASSPYRDITDTQYF.

The chain links TRBV30 to TRBJ1-5; TRBD1 matches at 8 bases. Germline loops: CDR1 GTSNPN, CDR2 SVGIG (reference sequence). V shed 2 bases, J shed 0 bases, and the junction held 0 bases outside the gene matches. This CDR3 has 14 amino acids. The CDR3 region has the DNA TGTGCCTGGAGTCAGGGGGCTAGCAATCAGCCCCAGCATTTT. Protein product: CAWSQGASNQPQHF.

For the CDR3, the DNA is TGCACGATGGGATATACTGAAGCTTTCTTT. It yields the protein CTMGYTEAFF. This rearrangement joins TRBV20-1 to TRBJ1-1; D gene uncertain. The CDR3 is 10 amino acids. From germline, CDR1 is DFQATT and CDR2 SNEGSKA (reference sequence).

CDR3 DNA sequence: TGTGCCAGCAGCTCACAGGGGCCCGATGGGGCCGAGCAGTACTTC. Its translation: CASSSQGPDGAEQYF. V and J are TRBV7-9 and TRBJ2-7; 7 bases match TRBD1. CDR1 SEHNR and CDR2 FQNEAQ come from the germline V gene (reference sequence). The ends lost 4 bases at V and 6 bases at J; junction bases unmatched: 12. There are 15 residues in the CDR3. The whole variable domain, filled in from reference TRBV7-9 and TRBJ2-7, reads DTGVSQNPRHKITKRGQNVTFRCDPISEHNRLYWYRQTLGQGPEFLTYFQNEAQLEKSRLLSDRFSAERPKGSFSTLEIQRTEQGDSAMYLCASSSQGPDGAEQYFGPGTRLTVT.

This clone was observed a handful of times. This rearrangement joins TRBV6-1 to TRBJ1-2; TRBD1 matches at 10 bases. This CDR3 region has 15 residues. J lost 4 bases, V lost 3 bases, and 5 bases had no gene match. Looked up from germline, CDR1 is MNHNS and CDR2 is SASEGT. This CDR3 is CASSDGTGDFYGYTF. CDR3 DNA sequence: TGTGCCAGCAGTGATGGGACAGGGGATTTCTATGGCTACACCTTC.

Worth noting for this clone: The germline gene is not matched at one end of the junction; a read error may be the cause. The V gene is TRBV30, the J gene TRBJ1-2; 11 bases are shared with TRBD1. CDR1 is GTSNPN and CDR2 is SVGIG in the germline V gene (reference sequence). CDR3 size: 12 residues. For the CDR3, the DNA is TGTGCCTGGGGGGGAGGACAGGGGGCTCTTCTCTTC. Protein product: CAWGGGQGALLF.

The CDR3 protein is CASSVKGRVYEQYF. In DNA form, the CDR3 reads TGTGCCAGCAGCGTAAAGGGCAGGGTCTACGAGCAGTACTTC. The chain combines TRBV21-1 with TRBJ2-7; the table's D call, TRBD1, was not checked against the DNA. TRBV21-1 corresponds to a pseudogene. The CDR3 has 14 amino acids.

The chain employs TRBV4-2 and TRBJ2-2; D remains ambiguous. Between the trimmed V and J ends, which lost 4 bases and 3 bases, there was a span of 3 bases. CDR1 is LGHNA, CDR2 YNFKEQ, per germline. The CDR3 is made up of 12 amino acids. The CDR3 DNA follows: TGTGCCAGCAGCCCCGACACCGGGGAGCTGTTTTTT. Translation: CASSPDTGELFF.

The chain recombines TRBV6-1 with TRBJ1-4; 12 nucleotides match TRBD1. The CDR3 sequence is 13 residues long. V lost 8 bases and J lost 6; bases outside the gene matches: 1. Germline values: CDR1 MNHNS, CDR2 SASEGT. DNA of the CDR3: TGTGCCAGCTGGGACAGGGGGCATGAAAAACTGTTTTTT. It encodes CASWDRGHEKLFF.

This chain connects TRBV6-4 to TRBJ2-6; D ambiguous. The V gene's germline CDR1 is MRHNA and CDR2 SNTAGT. CDR3 length: 13 amino acids. Deletions cut 6 bases from V and 1 base from J, with 4 bases between. CDR3 residues: CASSESGANVLTF. The DNA of the CDR3 is TGTGCCAGCAGCGAGTCTGGGGCCAACGTCCTGACTTTC.

This chain uses TRBV4-3 with TRBJ2-5; TRBD1 matches 8 bases. This CDR3 contains 15 residues. The germline V gene has CDR1 LGHNA and CDR2 YSLEER. Trimming cost V 4 bases and J 5 bases; bases outside gene matches: 9. CDR3 amino acids: CASSLNQGAGETQYF. Written as DNA, the CDR3 is TGCGCCAGCAGCCTGAACCAGGGGGCTGGGGAGACCCAGTACTTC.

The V call is TRBV28, the J call TRBJ1-6; D is uncertain. The V and J ends lost 7 bases and 7 bases respectively, with 11 bases between them. Germline CDR1 and CDR2: MDHEN and SYDVKM. The CDR3 is 13 residues long. The CDR3 loop is CASKAEGNSPLHF. Here the CDR3 DNA reads TGTGCCAGCAAGGCAGAAGGGAATTCACCCCTCCACTTT.

This chain joins TRBV6-1 and TRBJ1-2, with 9 bases aligning to TRBD1. With 5 bases clipped from V and 4 bases from J, the junction kept 2 bases outside the gene matches. This CDR3 has 13 amino acids. Germline values: CDR1 MNHNS, CDR2 SASEGT. The CDR3 DNA follows: TGTGCCAGCAGTATGACAGGGGGCTATGGCTACACCTTC. Its translation: CASSMTGGYGYTF.

The rearrangement links TRBV5-1 to TRBJ2-5; 7 bases are shared with TRBD2. TRBJ2-7 explains the end of the DNA better; the J call may be wrong. The CDR3 spans 14 residues. Germline V lookup: CDR1 SGHRS, CDR2 YFSETQ. The CDR3 spells CASGVQAGPYEQYF. CDR3 coding DNA: TGCGCCAGCGGTGTGCAAGCGGGGCCCTACGAGCAGTACTTC.

This chain links TRBV9 with TRBJ2-7, with TRBD1 identical over 8 bases. Germline assignment: CDR1 SGDLS and CDR2 YYNGEE. The CDR3 covers 14 residues. The V and J ends lost 5 bases and 1 base, in that order; junction bases with no gene match: 5. Written as DNA, the CDR3 is TGTGCCAGCAGTCCCGGGACAGGTTCCTACGAGCAGTACTTC. Protein sequence: CASSPGTGSYEQYF.

The V gene is TRBV30, the J gene TRBJ2-7; tentatively, D is TRBD1 (5 bases). The V end lost 1 base, the J end lost 6 bases, and 13 bases lay between the germline ends. The CDR3 covers 13 residues. Germline-derived CDR1 and CDR2 are GTSNPN and SVGIG (reference sequence). CDR3 coding DNA: TGTGCCTGGAGTGATCAGGGATCCGGCGAGCAGTACTTC. Its translation is CAWSDQGSGEQYF.